This T cell receptor (beta chain) derives from a study of circulating tumor DNA in untreated peripheral T-cell lymphoma. Here immunoSEQ multiplex PCR was the method, and the copy in TCRdb shows in-frame clones only, minus some. The sample gives under 600 clones, around 82% of which show up once; around 2.8% is in the top ten. CDR1 is KGHSH, CDR2 LQKENI, per germline. The length of the CDR3 is 15 residues. Trimming at V came to 3 bases and at J to 5 bases, leaving 7 bases not matched to a gene. This chain links TRBV18 with TRBJ1-2; 9 bases are shared with TRBD1. Sequencing was done on a sample of cell-free DNA from blood serum. This TCR was recovered from a human donor with peripheral T-cell lymphoma. The CDR3 protein is CASSPEGQGLYGYTF. Written as DNA, the CDR3 is TGTGCCAGCTCACCGGAGGGACAGGGTCTATATGGCTACACCTTC.